The T cell receptor (beta chain) under discussion was sequenced for a study of blood T cells in healthy people across ages. Points from the study as a whole: Per million T cells, the diversity of TCR beta decreased roughly linearly as age advanced. Naive and antigen-experienced cells were not separated, limiting conclusive comparison.

This CDR3 is built from 14 residues. The V gene end was trimmed by 6 bases and the J gene end by 2 bases; junction bases not matched to a gene: 6. CDR1 is MNHEY, CDR2 SVGAGI, per germline. This clonotype has more than one count but fewer than ten. Its antigen is undetermined. With a J-beta primer mix and a sample-barcoded 5' primer, a second PCR ran about 7 to 11 cycles. TCRdb reprocessed the 5' RACE reads via MiXCR and lists one record per CDR3 protein. The data contain 1.2 million to 1.5 million distinct CDR3 sequences, around 42% of them seen just once; the ten biggest clones take up under 8%. The chain combines TRBV6-5 with TRBJ1-2, with 7 positions matching TRBD1. The material sequenced was blood. The receptor comes from a young woman in good health. CDR3 loop: CASRTPTGNYGYTF. The CDR3, as DNA: TGTGCCAGCAGGACCCCGACAGGGAACTATGGCTACACCTTC.